Described below is a single T cell receptor (beta chain) sequence and its context. Authors' analysis steps: Using reference gene primer amplification, nucleated cell counts were estimated. This table comes from immunoSEQ multiplex PCR, and its TCRdb copy is limited to in-frame clones, with some not included. The V and J calls and clone size are taken from that table; D and trimming were inferred from the DNA. This sample has about 280,000 clones, with roughly 87% found just once. Clinical history reported by participants formed the basis on which cohorts were assigned. The data are from a study of blood T cell repertoires in COVID-19. The clonotype originates from a woman aged 40 to 55 who had recovered from COVID-19. Sequencing input: PBMCs or T cells enriched from blood (not recorded which).

Written as DNA, the CDR3 is TGTGCCAGCAGCTTAGGACTAGCGGGAGGGTTAGATACGCAGTATTTT. Encoded protein: CASSLGLAGGLDTQYF. This chain uses TRBV7-2 with TRBJ2-3; 14 bases are a match to TRBD2. Germline V gene lookup returns CDR1 SGHTA and CDR2 FQGNSA. V lost 1 base and J lost 5; bases outside the gene matches: 2. This CDR3 contains 16 residues.